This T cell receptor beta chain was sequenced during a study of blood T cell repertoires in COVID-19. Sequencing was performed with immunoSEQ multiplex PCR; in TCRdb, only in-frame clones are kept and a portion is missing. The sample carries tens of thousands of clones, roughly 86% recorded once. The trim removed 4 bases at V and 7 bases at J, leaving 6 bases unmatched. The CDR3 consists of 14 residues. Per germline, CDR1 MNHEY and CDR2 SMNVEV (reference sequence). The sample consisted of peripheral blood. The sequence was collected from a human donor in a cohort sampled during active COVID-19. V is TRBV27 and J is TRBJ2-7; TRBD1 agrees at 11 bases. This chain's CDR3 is CASSSDRGLREQYF. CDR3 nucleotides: TGTGCCAGCAGTTCGGACAGGGGGCTGAGGGAGCAGTACTTC.